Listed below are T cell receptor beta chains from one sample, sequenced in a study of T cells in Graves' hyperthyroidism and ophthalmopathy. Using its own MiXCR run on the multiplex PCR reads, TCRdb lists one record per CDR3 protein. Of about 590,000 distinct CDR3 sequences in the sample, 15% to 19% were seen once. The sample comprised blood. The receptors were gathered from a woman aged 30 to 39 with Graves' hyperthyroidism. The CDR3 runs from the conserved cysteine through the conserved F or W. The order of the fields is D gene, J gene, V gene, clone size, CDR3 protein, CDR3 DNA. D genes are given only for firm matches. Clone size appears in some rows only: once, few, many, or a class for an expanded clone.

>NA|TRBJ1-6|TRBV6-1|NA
CASRPDRTGNSPLHF
TGTGCCAGCAGACCCGACAGGACGGGCAATTCACCCCTCCACTTT
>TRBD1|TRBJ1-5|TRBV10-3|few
CAISGDRGSNQPQHF
TGTGCCATCAGTGGGGACAGGGGCAGCAATCAGCCCCAGCATTTT
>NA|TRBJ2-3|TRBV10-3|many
CAISESTSGTLDTQYF
TGTGCCATCAGTGAGTCGACCTCTGGGACTCTGGATACGCAGTATTTT
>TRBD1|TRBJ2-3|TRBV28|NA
CASSLIALRDRAADTQYF
TGTGCCAGCAGTTTAATAGCTCTGCGGGACAGGGCGGCAGATACGCAGTATTTT
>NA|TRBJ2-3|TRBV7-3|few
CASSLGGYLIPADTQYF
TGTGCCAGCAGCCTAGGGGGGTACCTGATCCCCGCAGATACGCAGTATTTT
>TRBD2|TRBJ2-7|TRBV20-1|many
CSARPGTSDSYEQYF
TGCAGTGCGCGACCCGGGACTAGCGACTCCTACGAGCAGTACTTC
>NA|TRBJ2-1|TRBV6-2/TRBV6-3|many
CASSYAPAGAYNEQFF
TGTGCCAGCAGTTACGCGCCAGCGGGCGCATACAATGAGCAGTTCTTC
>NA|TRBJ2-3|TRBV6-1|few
CATRSRVPDTQYF
TGTGCCACCAGATCGAGGGTACCAGATACGCAGTATTTT
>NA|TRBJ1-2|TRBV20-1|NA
CSASPTNYGYTF
TGCAGTGCTTCTCCGACTAACTATGGCTACACCTTC
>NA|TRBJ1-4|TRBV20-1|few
CSARDGAGAEKLFF
TGCAGTGCTAGAGACGGCGCAGGGGCTGAAAAACTGTTTTTT
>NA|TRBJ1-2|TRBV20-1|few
CSASKAGAVYGYTF
TGCAGTGCTAGTAAAGCAGGGGCGGTCTATGGCTACACCTTC
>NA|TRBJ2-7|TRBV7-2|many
CASSLTAESYEQYF
TGTGCCAGCAGCCTGACGGCAGAAAGCTACGAGCAGTACTTC
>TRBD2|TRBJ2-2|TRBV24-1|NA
CATSESQRDRSRELFF
TGTGCCACCAGTGAATCTCAGCGGGATCGCAGTCGGGAGCTGTTTTTT
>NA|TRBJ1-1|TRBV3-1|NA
CASSQEWGMNTEAFF
TGTGCCAGCAGCCAAGAATGGGGGATGAACACTGAAGCTTTCTTT
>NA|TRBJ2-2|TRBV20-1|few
CSAKYVTGELFF
TGCAGTGCGAAATATGTCACCGGGGAGCTGTTTTTT
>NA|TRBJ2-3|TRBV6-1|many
CASRVHRALGGDTQYF
TGTGCCAGCAGAGTACATCGGGCCCTTGGGGGAGATACGCAGTATTTT
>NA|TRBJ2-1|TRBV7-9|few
CARATGSTGEQFF
TGTGCAAGGGCGACGGGATCGACAGGCGAGCAGTTCTTC
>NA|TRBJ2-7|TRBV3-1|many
CASSFKIGEQYF
TGTGCCAGCAGCTTCAAGATTGGGGAGCAGTACTTC
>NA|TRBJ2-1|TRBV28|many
CASSFITGVGSYNEQFF
TGTGCCAGCAGTTTCATTACGGGAGTTGGCTCCTACAATGAGCAGTTCTTC
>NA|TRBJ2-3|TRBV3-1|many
CASSFSSGDTDTQYF
TGTGCCAGCAGCTTCAGTTCAGGCGATACAGATACGCAGTATTTT
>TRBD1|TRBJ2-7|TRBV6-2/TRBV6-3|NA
CASTRTGEEQYF
TGTGCCAGCACCCGGACAGGGGAAGAGCAGTACTTC
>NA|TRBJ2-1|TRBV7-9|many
CASSLVSSLSYNEQFF
TGTGCCAGCAGCTTAGTTTCCTCCCTCTCCTACAATGAGCAGTTCTTC
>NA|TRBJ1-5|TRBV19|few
CASSLGGGSATSSNQPQHF
TGTGCCAGTAGCCTGGGGGGGGGTTCGGCCACGTCCTCCAATCAGCCCCAACATTTT
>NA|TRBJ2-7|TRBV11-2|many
CASSLVQGNEQYF
TGTGCCAGCAGCTTAGTCCAGGGGAACGAGCAGTACTTC
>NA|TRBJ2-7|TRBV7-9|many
CASSLPDRPYEQYF
TGTGCCAGCAGCTTACCGGACAGACCCTACGAGCAGTACTTC
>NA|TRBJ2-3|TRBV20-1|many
CSARRLTSTDTQYF
TGCAGTGCTAGACGACTTACTAGCACAGATACGCAGTATTTT
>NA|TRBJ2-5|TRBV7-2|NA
CASSLWRGKETQYF
TGTGCCAGCAGCCTCTGGCGGGGAAAAGAGACCCAGTACTTC
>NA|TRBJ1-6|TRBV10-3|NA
CAISDSYSPLHF
TGTGCCATCAGTGACAGCTATTCACCCCTCCACTTT
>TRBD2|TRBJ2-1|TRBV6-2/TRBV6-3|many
CASSYTKTSGRANEQFF
TGTGCCAGCAGTTACACGAAGACTAGCGGGAGGGCCAATGAGCAGTTCTTC
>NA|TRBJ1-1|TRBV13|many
CASSLALGFNTEAFF
TGTGCCAGCAGCTTAGCCTTGGGGTTCAACACTGAAGCTTTCTTT
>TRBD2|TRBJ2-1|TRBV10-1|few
CASPCGRYHEQFF
TGCGCCAGCCCCTGCGGGAGGTACCATGAGCAGTTCTTC
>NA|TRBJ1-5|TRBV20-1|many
CSARKQVNQPQHF
TGCAGTGCTAGGAAACAAGTCAATCAGCCCCAGCATTTT
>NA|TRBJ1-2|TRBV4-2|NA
CASSQDRGANYGYTF
TGTGCCAGCAGCCAAGACCGGGGGGCGAACTATGGCTACACCTTC
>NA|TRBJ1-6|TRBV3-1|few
CASSQDSQNLNSPLHF
TGTGCCAGCAGCCAAGATTCTCAGAATTTAAATTCACCCCTCCACTTT
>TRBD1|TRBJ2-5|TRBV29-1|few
CSVEVTGARETQYF
TGCAGCGTTGAAGTGACAGGGGCCCGGGAGACCCAGTACTTC
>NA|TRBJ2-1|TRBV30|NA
CAWSNPQGRSRPYNEQFF
TGTGCCTGGAGTAACCCTCAGGGTAGGAGTCGCCCCTACAATGAGCAGTTCTTC
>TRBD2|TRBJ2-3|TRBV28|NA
CASSPRLRLAGGGPLYF
TGTGCCAGCAGTCCGCGACTTCGACTAGCGGGAGGCGGGCCGTTGTATTTT
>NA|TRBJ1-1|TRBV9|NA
CASSPAGGRVNTEAFF
TGTGCCAGCAGCCCTGCGGGGGGCAGGGTAAACACTGAAGCTTTCTTT
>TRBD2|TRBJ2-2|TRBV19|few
CASSKREPSTGELFF
TGTGCCAGTAGCAAGCGGGAGCCTAGTACCGGGGAGCTGTTTTTT
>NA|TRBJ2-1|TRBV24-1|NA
CATRGGVNNEQFF
TGTGCCACCAGAGGTGGCGTCAACAATGAGCAGTTCTTC
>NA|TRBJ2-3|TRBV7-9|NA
CASSLRPDLESDTQYF
TGTGCCAGCAGCCTTCGCCCGGACCTAGAGTCAGATACGCAGTATTTT
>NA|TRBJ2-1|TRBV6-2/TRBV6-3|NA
CASSGLALQSYNEQFF
TGTGCCAGCAGTGGTCTAGCGCTGCAGTCCTACAATGAGCAGTTCTTC
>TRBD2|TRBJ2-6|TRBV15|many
CATRDGTSGRWGGANVLTF
TGTGCCACCAGGGACGGGACTAGCGGGAGGTGGGGTGGGGCCAACGTCCTGACTTTC
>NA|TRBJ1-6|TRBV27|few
CASTDRTLNSPLHF
TGTGCCAGCACGGATCGGACGCTGAATTCACCCCTCCACTTT
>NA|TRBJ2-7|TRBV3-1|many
CASSALSAYEQYF
TGTGCCAGCAGCGCCCTTAGCGCCTACGAGCAGTACTTC
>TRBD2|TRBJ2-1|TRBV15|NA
CATSRDISGITYNEQFF
TGTGCCACCAGCAGAGATATTAGCGGGATAACGTACAATGAGCAGTTCTTC
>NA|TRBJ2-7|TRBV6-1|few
CASNSMESAYEQYF
TGTGCCAGCAATTCGATGGAGAGTGCCTACGAGCAGTACTTC
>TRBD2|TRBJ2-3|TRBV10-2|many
CASSLAGARDTQYF
TGCGCCAGCAGTTTAGCGGGCGCACGCGATACGCAGTATTTT
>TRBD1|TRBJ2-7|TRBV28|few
CASSSSDRGLYEQYF
TGTGCCAGCAGCTCCTCCGACAGGGGGCTTTACGAGCAGTACTTC
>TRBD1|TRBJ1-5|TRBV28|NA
CASSGDREGSNQPQHF
TGTGCCAGCAGTGGGGACAGGGAAGGGAGCAATCAGCCCCAGCATTTT
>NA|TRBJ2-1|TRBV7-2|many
CASSLSPPGSWSYNEQFF
TGTGCCAGCAGCCTGTCGCCCCCGGGGAGTTGGTCCTACAATGAGCAGTTCTTC
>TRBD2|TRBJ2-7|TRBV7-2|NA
CASSLGLAGGGYEQYF
TGTGCCAGCAGCTTAGGTCTAGCGGGAGGGGGCTACGAGCAGTACTTC
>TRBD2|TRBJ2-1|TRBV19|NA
CASSLGLASSNEQFF
TGTGCCAGTAGTCTCGGACTAGCCTCATCCAATGAGCAGTTCTTC
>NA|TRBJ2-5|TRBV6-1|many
CASSRAQGGETQYF
TGTGCCAGCAGTCGGGCCCAGGGTGGAGAGACCCAGTACTTC
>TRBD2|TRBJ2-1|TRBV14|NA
CASSHDRLAGSIGNEQFF
TGTGCCAGCAGCCATGACCGACTAGCGGGAAGTATAGGCAATGAGCAGTTCTTC
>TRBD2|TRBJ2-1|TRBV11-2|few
CASSPGLADEQFF
TGTGCCAGCAGCCCGGGACTAGCTGATGAGCAGTTCTTC